There are many counts of the clone carrying this TCR beta chain. Its antigen is unidentified. Amplification of TCR beta CDR3 regions was performed using RNA transcripts as template. HTBI primers were employed in a first-round RT-PCR of the TCR CDR3. TCRdb independently ran MiXCR on the multiplex PCR reads; one entry per CDR3 protein. The sample contains a few hundred thousand distinct CDR3 sequences, about 14% of which appear only once. After removal of 3 bases from V and 4 bases from J, the junction contained 4 bases not matched to a gene. CDR3 size: 13 residues. The germline gives CDR1 SGHRS, CDR2 YFSETQ. The sample comes from a study of T cells in Graves' hyperthyroidism and ophthalmopathy. Whole-study findings and limits: Ophthalmopathy stood apart from stable hyperthyroidism in a 13 V-J model.

Sequencing input: blood. The V call is TRBV5-1, the J call TRBJ2-7; 7 nucleotides match TRBD1. The clonotype was recovered from a woman between 40 and 50 years old with Graves' hyperthyroidism. CDR3 loop: CASSWDSLYEQYF. CDR3 bases: TGCGCCAGCAGCTGGGACAGTTTATACGAGCAGTACTTC.